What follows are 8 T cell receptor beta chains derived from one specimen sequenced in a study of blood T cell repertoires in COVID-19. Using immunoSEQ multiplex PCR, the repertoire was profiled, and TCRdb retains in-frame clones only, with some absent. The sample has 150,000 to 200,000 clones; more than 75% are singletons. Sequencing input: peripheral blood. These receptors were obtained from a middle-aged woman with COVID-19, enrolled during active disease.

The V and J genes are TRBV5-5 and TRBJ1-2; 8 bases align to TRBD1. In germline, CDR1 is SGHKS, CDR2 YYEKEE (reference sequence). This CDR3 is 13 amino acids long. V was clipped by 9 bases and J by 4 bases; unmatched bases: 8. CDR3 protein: CATKTDRGYGYTF. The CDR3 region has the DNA TGTGCCACCAAAACCGACAGGGGCTATGGCTACACCTTC.

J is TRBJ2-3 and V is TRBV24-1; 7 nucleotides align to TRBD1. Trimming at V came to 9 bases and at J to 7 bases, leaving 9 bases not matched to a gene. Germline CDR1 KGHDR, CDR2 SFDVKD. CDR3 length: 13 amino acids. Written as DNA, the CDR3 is TGTGCCACCGGGGAAGGGACAGCAAATACGCAGTATTTT. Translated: CATGEGTANTQYF.

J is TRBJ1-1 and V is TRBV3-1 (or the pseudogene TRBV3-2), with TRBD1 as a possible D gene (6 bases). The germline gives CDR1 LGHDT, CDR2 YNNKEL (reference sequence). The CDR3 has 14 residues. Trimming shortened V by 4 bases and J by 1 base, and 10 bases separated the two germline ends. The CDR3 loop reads CASSLQTGNTEAFF. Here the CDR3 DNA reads TGTGCCAGCAGCCTCCAGACAGGGAACACTGAAGCTTTCTTT.

This CDR3 reads CASKPGTSSDEQFF. In nucleotides, the CDR3 is TGCGCCAGCAAGCCCGGGACTAGCAGTGATGAGCAGTTCTTC. The rearrangement uses TRBV5-1 and TRBJ2-1; 9 bases are a match to TRBD2. Germline V gene lookup returns CDR1 SGHRS and CDR2 YFSETQ. V trimming: 6 bases; J trimming: 8 bases; junction bases outside the gene matches: 9. This CDR3 comprises 14 residues.

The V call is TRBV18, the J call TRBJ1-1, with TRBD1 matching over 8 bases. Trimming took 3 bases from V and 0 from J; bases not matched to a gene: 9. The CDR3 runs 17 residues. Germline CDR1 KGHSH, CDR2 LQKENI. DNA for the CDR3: TGTGCCAGCTCACCCTCCCGGACAGGGCTCATGAACACTGAAGCTTTCTTT. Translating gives CASSPSRTGLMNTEAFF.

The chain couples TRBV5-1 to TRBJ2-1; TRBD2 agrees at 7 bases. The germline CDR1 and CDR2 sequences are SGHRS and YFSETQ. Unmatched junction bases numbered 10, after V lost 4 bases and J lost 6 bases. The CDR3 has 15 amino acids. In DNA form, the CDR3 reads TGCGCCAGCAGCGCGGGCCTAGCGGTGGGCAATGAGCAGTTCTTC. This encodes CASSAGLAVGNEQFF.

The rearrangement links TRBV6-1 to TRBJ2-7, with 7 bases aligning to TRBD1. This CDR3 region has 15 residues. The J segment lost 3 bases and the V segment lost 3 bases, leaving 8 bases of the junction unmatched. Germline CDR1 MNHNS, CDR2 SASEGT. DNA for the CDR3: TGTGCCAGCAGTGATTTAAGTCCAGGGGGCTACGAGCAGTACTTC. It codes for CASSDLSPGGYEQYF.

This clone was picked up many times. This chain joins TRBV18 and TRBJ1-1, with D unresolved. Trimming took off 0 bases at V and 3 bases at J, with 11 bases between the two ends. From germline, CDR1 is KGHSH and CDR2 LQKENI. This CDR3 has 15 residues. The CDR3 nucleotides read TGTGCCAGCTCACCACCCGGGAAGTCGGACACTGAAGCTTTCTTT. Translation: CASSPPGKSDTEAFF.